This T cell receptor (beta chain) came from a study of blood T cell repertoires in COVID-19. Study summary: The samples span acute and convalescent COVID-19 from the United States, Italy and Spain.

CDR1 is SGHRS, CDR2 YFSETQ, per germline. V lost 0 bases and J lost 4, with 7 bases in between. The length of the CDR3 is 13 residues. The table lists this clone with a count of one. Membership in each cohort depended on participant-reported clinical history. All recovered Cohort 3 donors got two negative PCRs, got clearance, or saw symptom resolution. Using immunoSEQ multiplex PCR, the repertoire was profiled, and TCRdb retains in-frame clones only, with some absent. Of about 130,000 clones detected, roughly 80% appear once; the ten largest clones hold approximately 9.2%. This receptor was identified in a man in his fifties or sixties who had recovered from COVID-19. Material for sequencing was PBMCs or T cells enriched from blood (not recorded which). The V and J genes are TRBV5-1 and TRBJ1-2; D unclear. The CDR3 sequence is CASSLAGIYGYTF. DNA of the CDR3: TGCGCCAGCAGCTTGGCTGGCATCTATGGCTACACCTTC.